The 28 T cell receptor beta chains reported below all come from one sample, sequenced in a study of identical twins. TCRdb re-derived calls from the 5' RACE reads in MiXCR, one entry per CDR3 protein. Here the sample spans 600,000 to 850,000 distinct CDR3 sequences, 15% to 20% being singletons. These data are also associated with another study on T cells expressing NK-cell markers.

The sequencing sample was made of PBMCs. The receptor set was obtained from a woman aged 18-29 years in good health.

As DNA, the CDR3 is TGCGCCAGCAGCTTGGCCGGGGGCGTAGGGGGCACAGATACGCAGTATTTT. Protein: CASSLAGGVGGTDTQYF. The genes are TRBV5-1 and TRBJ2-3; D assignment may be TRBD1 or TRBD2 (6 bases each). The CDR3 loop spans 17 amino acids. Germline loops: CDR1 SGHRS, CDR2 YFSETQ. V dropped 0 bases and J dropped 1 base, with 15 bases sitting between them.

This clonotype was observed a handful of times. This chain joins TRBV5-1 and TRBJ1-2; D is possibly TRBD1 (6 bases). The CDR3 sequence is 12 residues long. The V gene lost 4 bases and the J gene lost 6 bases, with 10 bases spanning the gap. Germline V gives CDR1 SGHRS, CDR2 YFSETQ. The CDR3 DNA follows: TGCGCCAGCAGCCCGAACAGGGATGGCTACACCTTC. Translated: CASSPNRDGYTF.

This clonotype has just a few counts. This chain links TRBV10-1 with TRBJ2-3; 7 bases agree with TRBD1. The CDR3 sequence is 15 residues long. V lost 7 bases, J lost 5 bases, and 12 bases stayed unmatched. Germline loops: CDR1 WNHNN, CDR2 SYGVQD (reference sequence). CDR3 sequence: CASIRQGQQKDTQYF. The CDR3 DNA reads as TGCGCCAGCATTCGACAGGGACAACAGAAAGATACGCAGTATTTT.

This clonotype was detected only a few times. The rearrangement links TRBV20-1 to TRBJ2-7; D is tentatively TRBD1 or TRBD2 (5 bases each). The CDR3 length is 15 residues. Per the germline V gene, CDR1 is DFQATT and CDR2 is SNEGSKA (reference sequence). V was cut by 4 bases and J by 3 bases, with 19 bases left in between. The DNA for the CDR3 is TGCAGTGCTATCCAAAGAGGGACGCCTCGCTACGAGCAGTACTTC. Translating gives CSAIQRGTPRYEQYF.

The chain couples TRBV7-9 to TRBJ2-2; either TRBD1 or TRBD2 may supply D (5 bases each). CDR3 length: 13 residues. V was trimmed by 6 bases and J by 5 bases, leaving 10 bases between them. Germline-derived CDR1 and CDR2 are SEHNR and FQNEAQ (reference sequence). CDR3 in DNA: TGTGCCAGCAGATCTGGGGGAACCGGGGAGCTGTTTTTT. Translating it yields CASRSGGTGELFF.

This clonotype was detected a few times. V gene TRBV7-9 combines with J gene TRBJ2-1, with D tentatively TRBD2 (6 bases). Trimming shortened V by 4 bases and J by 1 base, and 14 bases separated the two germline ends. Germline values: CDR1 SEHNR, CDR2 FQNEAQ (reference sequence). The length of the CDR3 is 16 residues. The CDR3 DNA reads as TGTGCCAGCAGCTCAACGGTCGGGGGATCCTACAATGAGCAGTTCTTC. Translation: CASSSTVGGSYNEQFF.

The chain recombines TRBV20-1 with TRBJ1-5; 7 nucleotides agree with TRBD1. The CDR3 sequence is 12 residues long. Trimming cost V 7 bases and J 8 bases; bases outside gene matches: 8. The germline gives CDR1 DFQATT, CDR2 SNEGSKA (reference sequence). In nucleotides, the CDR3 is TGCAGTGGACAGACAGGGAAGGAGCCCCAGCATTTT. Translating it yields CSGQTGKEPQHF.

This clonotype was seen repeatedly, ten times or more. The chain combines TRBV10-3 with TRBJ2-1, with D possibly being TRBD2 (6 bases). The V and J ends lost 4 bases and 0 bases respectively, with 10 bases between them. The germline V gene encodes CDR1 ENHRY and CDR2 SYGVKD. The CDR3 runs 15 residues. The CDR3 region has the DNA TGTGCCATCAGTGGTGGGGGGAGCTCCTACAATGAGCAGTTCTTC. This gives the protein CAISGGGSSYNEQFF.

This clonotype appeared a few times. The J gene is TRBJ2-7, the V gene TRBV10-1; the D gene could be TRBD1 or TRBD2 (6 bases each). CDR3 length: 14 residues. The V end was cut by 3 bases, the J end by 3 bases, with 12 bases between. Germline V lookup: CDR1 WNHNN, CDR2 SYGVQD (reference sequence). CDR3 DNA: TGCGCCAGCAGTGATTCGGGGGCCCTCTACGAGCAGTACTTC. Its translation: CASSDSGALYEQYF.

This clonotype was found a few times. The rearrangement links TRBV5-1 to TRBJ2-7; 8 nucleotides align to TRBD1. V shed 5 bases and J 3 bases; nucleotides not matched to a gene: 13. The CDR3 has 16 amino acids. The germline V gene has CDR1 SGHRS and CDR2 YFSETQ. In nucleotides, the CDR3 is TGCGCCAGCAGATGGGTCCGGACAGGGCCCCTCTACGAGCAGTACTTC. Encoded protein: CASRWVRTGPLYEQYF.

The chain is built from TRBV4-3 and TRBJ2-3; TRBD2 agrees at 11 bases. Germline lookup yields CDR1 LGHNA and CDR2 YSLEER. The CDR3 runs to 16 residues. V lost 4 bases and J lost 2; bases outside the gene matches: 5. The CDR3 loop is CASSLGTSGYTDTQYF. The DNA of the CDR3 is TGCGCCAGCAGCCTCGGGACTAGCGGATACACAGATACGCAGTATTTT.

The rearrangement links TRBV6-2 or TRBV6-3 to TRBJ1-5, with D unclear. Germline CDR1 is MNHEY and CDR2 is SVGEGT. The CDR3 extends over 12 amino acids. V lost 2 bases to trimming and J lost 11 bases, with 10 bases between them. In DNA form, the CDR3 reads TGTGCCAGCAGTTACGAGAGGTTGGCCCAGCATTTT. It yields the protein CASSYERLAQHF.

This clonotype was found many times. V and J are TRBV7-9 and TRBJ1-1, with D maybe TRBD1 (5 bases). V lost 0 bases to trimming and J lost 1 base, with 6 bases between them. Germline CDR1 SEHNR, CDR2 FQNEAQ (reference sequence). The CDR3 sequence is 14 residues long. The CDR3 nucleotides are TGTGCCAGCAGCTTAGCAGGGGAGAACACTGAAGCTTTCTTT. Protein: CASSLAGENTEAFF.

This clonotype was observed a handful of times. The rearrangement joins TRBV20-1 to TRBJ1-4; D is possibly TRBD1 (6 bases). CDR1 DFQATT and CDR2 SNEGSKA come from the germline V gene (reference sequence). Between the trimmed V and J ends, which lost 1 base and 13 bases, there was a span of 13 bases. The CDR3 extends over 12 amino acids. Written as DNA, the CDR3 is TGCAGTGCTAGAGTATCACAGGGCCGACTGTTTTTT. Its protein is CSARVSQGRLFF.

The chain couples TRBV20-1 to TRBJ2-1, with TRBD2 identical over 7 bases. CDR3 size: 12 residues. Germline V CDR1 and CDR2: DFQATT, SNEGSKA (reference sequence). The CDR3 is CTPAGVYNEQFF. Written as DNA, the CDR3 is TGCACCCCGGCGGGGGTCTACAATGAGCAGTTCTTC.

This clonotype was seen a handful of times. The V and J genes are TRBV5-1 and TRBJ2-7; 7 bases are a match to TRBD2. The CDR3 loop spans 14 amino acids. The V gene end was trimmed by 0 bases and the J gene end by 4 bases; junction bases not matched to a gene: 4. The germline V gene encodes CDR1 SGHRS and CDR2 YFSETQ. CDR3 amino acids: CASSLEGLIYEQYF. CDR3 sequence (DNA): TGCGCCAGCAGCTTGGAGGGACTAATATACGAGCAGTACTTC.

In this sample, this clonotype turned up a few times. The genes are TRBV5-1 and TRBJ2-7; 9 nucleotides agree with TRBD1. This CDR3 spans 17 amino acids. CDR1 is SGHRS and CDR2 is YFSETQ in the germline V gene. V shed 2 bases, J shed 3 bases, and the junction held 12 bases outside the gene matches. CDR3 coding DNA: TGCGCCAGCAGCTTTAGGCTATCCCGGGACAGGGTCTACGAGCAGTACTTC. Amino acid sequence: CASSFRLSRDRVYEQYF.

This chain joins TRBV7-2 and TRBJ2-7; D gene ambiguous. CDR1 is SGHTA and CDR2 is FQGNSA in the germline V gene. The CDR3 totals 15 residues. Trimming left V 2 bases short and J 3 bases short, with 14 bases between. CDR3 amino acids: CASSLSVGEYYEQYF. The CDR3 region has the DNA TGTGCCAGCAGCTTATCCGTGGGCGAATACTACGAGCAGTACTTC.

The rearrangement uses TRBV7-9 and TRBJ2-1; 12 nucleotides agree with TRBD2. The germline V gene has CDR1 SEHNR and CDR2 FQNEAQ (reference sequence). The CDR3 spans 15 residues. V dropped 1 base and J dropped 9; count of bases not matched to a gene: 4. CDR3 coding DNA: TGTGCCAGCAGCTTAGTTTTGGGACTAGCGGGTGAGCAGTTCTTC. This codes for CASSLVLGLAGEQFF.

The rearrangement joins TRBV11-3 to TRBJ2-3, with 8 nucleotides matching TRBD2. This CDR3 has 14 residues. CDR1 SGHNT and CDR2 YENEEA come from the germline V gene. Trimming at V came to 8 bases and at J to 4 bases, leaving 8 bases not matched to a gene. CDR3: CASSPVRGADTQYF. The CDR3 region has the DNA TGTGCCAGCTCTCCGGTGCGGGGGGCAGATACGCAGTATTTT.

This clonotype has at least ten counts. The V gene is TRBV5-1, the J gene TRBJ2-3, with no clear D. The CDR3 consists of 12 residues. V was pared by 2 bases and J by 2 bases, with 3 bases between. CDR1 and CDR2 from the germline V gene are SGHRS and YFSETQ. CDR3 nucleotides: TGCGCCAGCAGCTTTGACACAGATACGCAGTATTTT. It is translated as CASSFDTDTQYF. The full variable domain, with the rest looked up from reference TRBV5-1 and TRBJ2-3, is KAGVTQTPRYLIKTRGQQVTLSCSPISGHRSVSWYQQTPGQGLQFLFEYFSETQRNKGNFPGRFSGRQFSNSRSEMNVSTLELGDSALYLCASSFDTDTQYFGPGTRLTVL.

The DNA of the CDR3 is TGTGCCAGCAGCTTAGGTCAGGTGTTGGGCAATTCACCCCTCCACTTT. Translating gives CASSLGQVLGNSPLHF. V gene TRBV11-2 combines with J gene TRBJ1-6; D is unclear. The CDR3 runs to 16 residues. Germline CDR1 reads SGHAT; CDR2 reads FQNNGV. The V end lost 1 base, the J end lost 7 bases, and 14 bases lay between the germline ends. Full variable domain (remainder filled in from reference TRBV11-2 and TRBJ1-6): EAGVAQSPRYKIIEKRQSVAFWCNPISGHATLYWYQQILGQGPKLLIQFQNNGVVDDSQLPKDRFSAERLKGVDSTLKIQPAKLEDSAVYLCASSLGQVLGNSPLHFGNGTRLTVT.

The chain carries TRBV4-3 and TRBJ1-6, with unresolved D. Between the trimmed V and J ends, which lost 4 bases and 10 bases, there was a span of 17 bases. The CDR3 is made up of 15 amino acids. The germline V gene has CDR1 LGHNA and CDR2 YSLEER. The CDR3 DNA reads as TGCGCCAGCAGCCGGGCGACACCCTCGGAATCACCCCTCCACTTT. This encodes CASSRATPSESPLHF.

The V gene is TRBV6-1, the J gene TRBJ2-2; D is uncertain. Germline lookup yields CDR1 MNHNS and CDR2 SASEGT. With 7 bases removed from V and 1 base from J, the gap between germline ends came to 7 bases. This CDR3 is built from 13 residues. CDR3 residues: CASKSGNTGELFF. The CDR3 bases are TGTGCCAGCAAATCGGGGAACACCGGGGAGCTGTTTTTT.

Of note for this clonotype: Since the CDR3 does not end with the conserved phenylalanine or tryptophan, this likely comes from a read error. The chain joins TRBV20-1 to TRBJ2-5; D gene uncertain. From germline, CDR1 is DFQATT and CDR2 SNEGSKA (reference sequence). The CDR3 extends over 13 amino acids. The V and J ends lost 6 bases and 3 bases respectively, with 14 bases between them. CDR3 sequence reads: CSARASVEETQYL. The CDR3 nucleotides are TGCAGTGCCCGAGCCAGCGTAGAAGAGACCCAGTACCTC.

This clonotype was observed a few times. The chain has TRBV27 and TRBJ2-7, with TRBD2 matching 11 bases. The CDR3 spans 14 residues. The V gene end was trimmed by 6 bases and the J gene end by 3 bases; junction bases not matched to a gene: 4. Germline V gene sequence: CDR1 MNHEY, CDR2 SMNVEV (reference sequence). The chain's CDR3 is CASRGLAGIYEQYF. The DNA for the CDR3 is TGTGCCAGCAGAGGACTAGCGGGCATCTACGAGCAGTACTTC.

This clonotype has only a few counts. This CDR3 reads CASSRQAMNTEAFF. In DNA, the CDR3 is TGTGCCAGCAGTAGACAGGCCATGAACACTGAAGCTTTCTTT. The gene calls are TRBV6-2 or TRBV6-3 and TRBJ1-1; a possible D gene is TRBD1 (6 bases). V was cut by 5 bases and J by 0 bases, with 10 bases left in between. This CDR3 contains 14 residues. Germline V gene data show CDR1 as MNHEY and CDR2 as SVGEGT.

This clonotype appeared a few times. The chain couples TRBV20-1 to TRBJ2-7; D tentatively fits TRBD1 or TRBD2 (5 bases each). This CDR3 is built from 14 residues. V was cut by 1 base and J by 3 bases, with 13 bases left in between. The germline V gene has CDR1 DFQATT and CDR2 SNEGSKA (reference sequence). In nucleotides, the CDR3 is TGCAGTGCTAGAGCCACGGGGCCACTCTACGAGCAGTACTTC. Amino acid sequence: CSARATGPLYEQYF.